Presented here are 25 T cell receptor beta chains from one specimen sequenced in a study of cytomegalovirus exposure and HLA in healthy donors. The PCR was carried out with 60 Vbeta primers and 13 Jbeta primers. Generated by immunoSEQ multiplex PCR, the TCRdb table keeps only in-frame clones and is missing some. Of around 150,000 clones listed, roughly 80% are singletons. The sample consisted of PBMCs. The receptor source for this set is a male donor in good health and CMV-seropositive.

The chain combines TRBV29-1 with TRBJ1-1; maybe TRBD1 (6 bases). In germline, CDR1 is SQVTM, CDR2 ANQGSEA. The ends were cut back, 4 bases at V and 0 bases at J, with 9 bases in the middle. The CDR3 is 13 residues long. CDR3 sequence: CSVGRGVNTEAFF. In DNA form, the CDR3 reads TGCAGCGTTGGCAGGGGAGTGAACACTGAAGCTTTCTTT.

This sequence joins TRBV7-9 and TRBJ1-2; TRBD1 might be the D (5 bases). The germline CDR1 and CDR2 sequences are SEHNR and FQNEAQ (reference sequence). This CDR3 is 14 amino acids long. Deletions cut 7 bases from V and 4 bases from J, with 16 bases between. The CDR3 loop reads CASIPAGVLYGYTF. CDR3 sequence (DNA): TGTGCCAGCATCCCCGCGGGGGTCCTCTATGGCTACACCTTC. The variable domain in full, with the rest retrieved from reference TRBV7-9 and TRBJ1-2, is DTGVSQNPRHKITKRGQNVTFRCDPISEHNRLYWYRQTLGQGPEFLTYFQNEAQLEKSRLLSDRFSAERPKGSFSTLEIQRTEQGDSAMYLCASIPAGVLYGYTFGSGTRLTVV.

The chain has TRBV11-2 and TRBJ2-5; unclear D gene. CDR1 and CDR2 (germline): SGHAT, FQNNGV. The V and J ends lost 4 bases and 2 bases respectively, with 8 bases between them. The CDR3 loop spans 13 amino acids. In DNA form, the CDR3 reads TGTGCCAGCAGCTCCCGGCGGCAAGAGACCCAGTACTTC. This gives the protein CASSSRRQETQYF.

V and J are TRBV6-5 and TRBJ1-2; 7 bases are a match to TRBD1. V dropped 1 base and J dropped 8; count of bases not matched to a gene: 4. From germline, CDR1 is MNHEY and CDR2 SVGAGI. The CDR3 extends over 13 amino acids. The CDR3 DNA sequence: TGTGCCAGCAGTTACTATAGGGGGCACGGCTACACCTTC. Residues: CASSYYRGHGYTF.

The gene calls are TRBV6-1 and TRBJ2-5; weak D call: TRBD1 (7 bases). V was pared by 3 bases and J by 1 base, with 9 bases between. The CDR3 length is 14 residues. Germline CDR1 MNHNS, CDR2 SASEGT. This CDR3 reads CASSEEGAQETQYF. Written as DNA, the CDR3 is TGTGCCAGCAGTGAGGAGGGGGCCCAAGAGACCCAGTACTTC.

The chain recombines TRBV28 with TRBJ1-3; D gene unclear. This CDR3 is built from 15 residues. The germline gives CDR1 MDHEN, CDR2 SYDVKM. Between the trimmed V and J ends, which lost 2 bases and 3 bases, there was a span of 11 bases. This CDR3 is CASSLGDGVGNTIYF. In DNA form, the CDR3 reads TGTGCCAGCAGTTTAGGTGACGGGGTTGGAAACACCATATATTTT.

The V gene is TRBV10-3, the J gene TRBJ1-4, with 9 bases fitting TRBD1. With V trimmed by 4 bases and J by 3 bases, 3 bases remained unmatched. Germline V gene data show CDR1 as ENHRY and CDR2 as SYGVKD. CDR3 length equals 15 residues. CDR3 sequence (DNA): TGTGCCATCAGTGGACAGGGGGGAGCTAATGAAAAACTGTTTTTT. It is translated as CAISGQGGANEKLFF.

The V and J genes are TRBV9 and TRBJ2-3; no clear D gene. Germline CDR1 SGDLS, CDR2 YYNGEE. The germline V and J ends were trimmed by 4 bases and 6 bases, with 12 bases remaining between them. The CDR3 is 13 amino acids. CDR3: CASSNPSGDTQYF. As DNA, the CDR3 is TGTGCCAGCAGCAACCCATCCGGTGATACGCAGTATTTT.

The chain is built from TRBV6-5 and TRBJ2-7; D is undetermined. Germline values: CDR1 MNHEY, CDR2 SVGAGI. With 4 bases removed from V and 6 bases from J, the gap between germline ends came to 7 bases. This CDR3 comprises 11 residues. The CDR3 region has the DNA TGTGCCAGCAGTTCCCTGGCCGAGCAGTACTTC. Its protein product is CASSSLAEQYF.

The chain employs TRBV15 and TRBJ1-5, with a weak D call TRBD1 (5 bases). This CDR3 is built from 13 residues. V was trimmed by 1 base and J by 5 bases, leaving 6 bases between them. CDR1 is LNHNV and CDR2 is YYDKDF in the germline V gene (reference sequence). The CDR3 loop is CATSRVGHQPQHF. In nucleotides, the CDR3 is TGTGCCACCAGCAGAGTGGGGCATCAGCCCCAGCATTTT.

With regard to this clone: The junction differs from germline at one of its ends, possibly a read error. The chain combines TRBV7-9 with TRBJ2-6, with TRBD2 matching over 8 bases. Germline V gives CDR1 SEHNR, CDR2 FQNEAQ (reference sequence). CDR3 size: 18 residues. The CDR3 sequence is CSSSLGLAGSSGANVLTF. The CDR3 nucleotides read TGTTCCAGCAGCTTAGGGTTAGCGGGGAGCTCTGGGGCCAACGTCCTGACTTTC.

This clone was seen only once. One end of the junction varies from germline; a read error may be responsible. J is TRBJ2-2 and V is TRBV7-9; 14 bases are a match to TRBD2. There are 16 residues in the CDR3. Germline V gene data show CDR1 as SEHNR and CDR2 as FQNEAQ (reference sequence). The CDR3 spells CSSSTGLAGGTGELFF. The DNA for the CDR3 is TGTTCCAGCAGCACAGGACTAGCGGGGGGCACCGGGGAGCTGTTTTTT.

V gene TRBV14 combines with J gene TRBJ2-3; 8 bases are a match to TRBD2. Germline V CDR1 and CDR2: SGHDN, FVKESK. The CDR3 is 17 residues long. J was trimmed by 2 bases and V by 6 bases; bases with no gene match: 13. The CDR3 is CASRGTAGSGITDTQYF. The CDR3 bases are TGTGCCAGCAGGGGAACCGCGGGTAGCGGGATCACAGATACGCAGTATTTT.

The CDR3 protein is CASSSGEPHEKLFF. The CDR3 coding sequence is TGCGCCAGCAGCTCGGGGGAGCCCCATGAAAAACTGTTTTTT. This rearrangement joins TRBV5-1 to TRBJ1-4; possibly TRBD1 for D (5 bases). CDR1 is SGHRS, CDR2 YFSETQ, per germline. The ends were cut back, 3 bases at V and 6 bases at J, with 12 bases in the middle. The CDR3 spans 14 residues.

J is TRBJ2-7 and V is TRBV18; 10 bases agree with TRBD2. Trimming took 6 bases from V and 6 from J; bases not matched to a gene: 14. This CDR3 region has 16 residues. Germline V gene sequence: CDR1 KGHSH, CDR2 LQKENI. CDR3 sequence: CASSLGLAVMGGEQYF. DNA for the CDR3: TGTGCCAGCTCGCTAGGACTAGCGGTCATGGGCGGCGAGCAGTACTTC.

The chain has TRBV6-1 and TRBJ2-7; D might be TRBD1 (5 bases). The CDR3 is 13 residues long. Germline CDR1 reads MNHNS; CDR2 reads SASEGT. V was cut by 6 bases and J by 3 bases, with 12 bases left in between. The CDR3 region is CASRRSRDYEQYF. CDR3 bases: TGTGCCAGCAGGAGATCCAGGGACTACGAGCAGTACTTC.

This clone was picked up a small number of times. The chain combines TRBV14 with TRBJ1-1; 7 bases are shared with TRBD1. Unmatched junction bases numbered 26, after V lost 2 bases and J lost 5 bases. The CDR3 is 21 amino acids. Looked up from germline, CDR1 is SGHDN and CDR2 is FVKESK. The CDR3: CASSQRVTPKTMTRGDTEAFF. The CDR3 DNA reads TGTGCCAGCAGCCAAAGGGTCACTCCTAAAACAATGACCAGGGGGGATACTGAAGCTTTCTTT.

The CDR3 protein is CASSLGDRVHEQYF. DNA of the CDR3: TGCGCCAGCAGCTTGGGAGACAGGGTCCACGAGCAGTACTTC. The chain combines TRBV5-1 with TRBJ2-7, with 7 bases aligning to TRBD1. This CDR3 is built from 14 residues. V lost 0 bases to trimming and J lost 5 bases; unmatched junction nucleotides: 5. CDR1 SGHRS and CDR2 YFSETQ come from the germline V gene.

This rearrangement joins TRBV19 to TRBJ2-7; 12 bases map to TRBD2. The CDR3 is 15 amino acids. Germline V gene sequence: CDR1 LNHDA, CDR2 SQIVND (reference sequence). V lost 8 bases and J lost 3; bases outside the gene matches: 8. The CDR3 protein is CASRLAGGPGYEQYF. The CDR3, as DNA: TGTGCCAGTCGGCTAGCGGGAGGGCCCGGCTACGAGCAGTACTTC.

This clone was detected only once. In nucleotides, the CDR3 is TGTGCCATCAGTGAGTCAATTTTAGCGGGAGCAGATACGCAGTATTTT. Protein product: CAISESILAGADTQYF. The chain has TRBV10-3 and TRBJ2-3, with 9 bases that match TRBD2. Germline V gene sequence: CDR1 ENHRY, CDR2 SYGVKD. The CDR3 length is 16 residues. Trimming removed 0 bases from V and 4 bases from J; junction bases left unmatched: 5.

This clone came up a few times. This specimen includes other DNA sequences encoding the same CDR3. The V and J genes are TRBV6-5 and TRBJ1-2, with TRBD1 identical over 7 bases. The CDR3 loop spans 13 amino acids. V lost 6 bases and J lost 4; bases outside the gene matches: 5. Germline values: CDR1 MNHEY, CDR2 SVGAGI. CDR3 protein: CASSRDSSYGYTF. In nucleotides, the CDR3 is TGTGCCAGCAGCCGGGACAGTTCCTATGGCTACACCTTC.

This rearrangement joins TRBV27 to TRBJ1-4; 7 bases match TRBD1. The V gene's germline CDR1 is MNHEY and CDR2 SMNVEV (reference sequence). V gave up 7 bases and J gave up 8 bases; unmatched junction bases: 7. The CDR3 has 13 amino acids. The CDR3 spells CASTRQGGEKLFF. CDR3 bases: TGTGCCAGCACAAGACAGGGTGGGGAAAAACTGTTTTTT.

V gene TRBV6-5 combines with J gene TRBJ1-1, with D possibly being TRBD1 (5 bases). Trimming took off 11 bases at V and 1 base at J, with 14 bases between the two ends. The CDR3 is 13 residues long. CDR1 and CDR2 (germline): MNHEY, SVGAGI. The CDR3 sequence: CAVCSRANTEAFF. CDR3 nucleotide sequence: TGTGCCGTCTGCAGCAGGGCGAACACTGAAGCTTTCTTT.

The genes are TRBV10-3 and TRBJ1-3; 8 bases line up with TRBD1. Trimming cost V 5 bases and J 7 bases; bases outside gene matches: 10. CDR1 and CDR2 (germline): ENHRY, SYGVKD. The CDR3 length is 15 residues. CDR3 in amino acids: CAISHGQGMGNTIYF. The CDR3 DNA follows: TGTGCCATCAGTCATGGACAGGGAATGGGCAACACCATATATTTT.

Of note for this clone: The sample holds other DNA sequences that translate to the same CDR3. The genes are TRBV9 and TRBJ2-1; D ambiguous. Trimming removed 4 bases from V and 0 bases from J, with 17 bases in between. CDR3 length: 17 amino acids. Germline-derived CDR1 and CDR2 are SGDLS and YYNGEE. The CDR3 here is CASSSSTQVASYNEQFF. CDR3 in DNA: TGTGCCAGCAGCAGTAGCACCCAAGTAGCCTCCTACAATGAGCAGTTCTTC.